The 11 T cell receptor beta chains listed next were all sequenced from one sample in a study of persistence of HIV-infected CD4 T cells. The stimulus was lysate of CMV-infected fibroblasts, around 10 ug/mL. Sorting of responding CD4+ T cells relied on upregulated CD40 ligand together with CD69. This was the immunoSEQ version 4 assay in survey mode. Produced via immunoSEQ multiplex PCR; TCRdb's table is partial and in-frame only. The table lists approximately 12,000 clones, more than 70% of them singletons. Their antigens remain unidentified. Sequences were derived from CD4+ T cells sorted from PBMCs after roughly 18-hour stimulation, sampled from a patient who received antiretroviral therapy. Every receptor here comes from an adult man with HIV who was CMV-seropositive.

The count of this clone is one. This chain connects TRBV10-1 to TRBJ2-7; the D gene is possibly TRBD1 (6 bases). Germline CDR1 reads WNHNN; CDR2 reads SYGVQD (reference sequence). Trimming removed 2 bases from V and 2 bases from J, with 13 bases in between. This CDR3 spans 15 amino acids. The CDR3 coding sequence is TGCGCCAGCAGTGAGGACAGGACAAAAACCTACGAGCAGTACTTC. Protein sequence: CASSEDRTKTYEQYF.

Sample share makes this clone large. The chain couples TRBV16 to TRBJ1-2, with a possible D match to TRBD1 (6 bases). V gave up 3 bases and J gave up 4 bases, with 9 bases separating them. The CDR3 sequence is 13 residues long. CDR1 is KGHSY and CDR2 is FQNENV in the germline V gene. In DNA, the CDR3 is TGTGCCAGCAGCCACGGACAGATCTATGGCTACACCTTC. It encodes CASSHGQIYGYTF.

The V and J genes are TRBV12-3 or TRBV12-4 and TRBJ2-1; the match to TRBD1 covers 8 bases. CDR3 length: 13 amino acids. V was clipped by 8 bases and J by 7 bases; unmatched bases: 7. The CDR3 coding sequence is TGTGCCAGCGGACAGGGTATTTGGAATGAGCAGTTCTTC. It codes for CASGQGIWNEQFF.

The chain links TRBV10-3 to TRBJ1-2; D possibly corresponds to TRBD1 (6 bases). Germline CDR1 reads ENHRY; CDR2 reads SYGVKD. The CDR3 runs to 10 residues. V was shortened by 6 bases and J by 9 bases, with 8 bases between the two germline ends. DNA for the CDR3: TGTGCCATCAGCGGGGGCAGCTACACCTTC. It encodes CAISGGSYTF.

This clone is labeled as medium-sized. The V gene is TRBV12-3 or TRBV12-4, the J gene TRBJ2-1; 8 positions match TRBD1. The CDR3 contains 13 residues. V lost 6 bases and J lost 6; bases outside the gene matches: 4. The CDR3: CASSKDRANEQFF. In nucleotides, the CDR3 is TGTGCCAGCAGCAAGGACAGGGCCAATGAGCAGTTCTTC.

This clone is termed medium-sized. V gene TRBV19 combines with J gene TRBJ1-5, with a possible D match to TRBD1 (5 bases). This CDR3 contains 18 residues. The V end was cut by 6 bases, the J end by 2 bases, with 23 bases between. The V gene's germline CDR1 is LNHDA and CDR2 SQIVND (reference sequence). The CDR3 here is CASRVGYTSGRGNQPQHF. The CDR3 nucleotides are TGTGCCAGTAGAGTCGGCTATACATCGGGACGGGGCAATCAGCCCCAGCATTTT.

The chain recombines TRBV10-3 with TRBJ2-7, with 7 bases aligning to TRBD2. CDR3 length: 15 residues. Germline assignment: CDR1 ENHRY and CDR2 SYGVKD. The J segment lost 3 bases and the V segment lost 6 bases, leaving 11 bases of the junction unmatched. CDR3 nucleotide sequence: TGTGCCATCAGAGGTCTGGCGGGGGATCGCTACGAGCAGTACTTC. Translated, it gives CAIRGLAGDRYEQYF.

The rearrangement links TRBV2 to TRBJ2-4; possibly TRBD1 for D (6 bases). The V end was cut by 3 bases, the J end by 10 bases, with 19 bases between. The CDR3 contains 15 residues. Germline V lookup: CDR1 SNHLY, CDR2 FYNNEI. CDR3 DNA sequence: TGTGCCAGCAGTGACGGCAGGGGAGCGACTTTGATTCAGTACTTC. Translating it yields CASSDGRGATLIQYF.

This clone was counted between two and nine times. The CDR3 nucleotides are TGTGCCAGCAGTCAAAGCGGGGGGGCCGATACGCAGTATTTT. Translation gives CASSQSGGADTQYF. The rearrangement links TRBV7-3 to TRBJ2-3, with 10 nucleotides matching TRBD2. This CDR3 region has 14 residues. Unmatched junction bases numbered 6, after V lost 6 bases and J lost 6 bases. Germline CDR1 SGHTA, CDR2 FQGTGA.

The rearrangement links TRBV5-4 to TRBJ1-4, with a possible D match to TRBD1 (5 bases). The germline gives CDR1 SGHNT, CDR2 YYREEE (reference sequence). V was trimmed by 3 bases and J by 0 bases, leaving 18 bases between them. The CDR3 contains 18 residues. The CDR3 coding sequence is TGTGCCAGCAGCTCCTCGACAGTTGGGCTCACAACTAATGAAAAACTGTTTTTT. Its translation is CASSSSTVGLTTNEKLFF.

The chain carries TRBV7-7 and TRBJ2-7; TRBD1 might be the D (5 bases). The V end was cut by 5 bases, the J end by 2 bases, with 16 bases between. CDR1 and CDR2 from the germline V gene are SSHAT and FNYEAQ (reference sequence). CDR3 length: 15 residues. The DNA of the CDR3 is TGTGCCAGCAGCCCTCAGGGATACGGACCCTACGAGCAGTACTTC. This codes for CASSPQGYGPYEQYF.